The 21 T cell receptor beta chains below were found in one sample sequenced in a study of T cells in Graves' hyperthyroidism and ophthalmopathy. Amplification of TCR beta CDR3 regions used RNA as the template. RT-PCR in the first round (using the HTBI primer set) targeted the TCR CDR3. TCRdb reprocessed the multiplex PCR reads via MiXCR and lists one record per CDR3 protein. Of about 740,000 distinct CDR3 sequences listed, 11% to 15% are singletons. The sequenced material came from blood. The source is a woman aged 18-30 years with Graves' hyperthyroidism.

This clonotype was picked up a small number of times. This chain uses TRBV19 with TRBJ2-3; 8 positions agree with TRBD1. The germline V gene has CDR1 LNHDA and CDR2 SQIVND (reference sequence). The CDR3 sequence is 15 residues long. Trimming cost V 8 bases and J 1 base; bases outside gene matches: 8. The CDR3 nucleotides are TGTGCCAGTTCGGACAGGGCCAGTGGCACAGATACGCAGTATTTT. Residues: CASSDRASGTDTQYF. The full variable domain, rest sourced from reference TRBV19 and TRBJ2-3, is DGGITQSPKYLFRKEGQNVTLSCEQNLNHDAMYWYRQDPGQGLRLIYYSQIVNDFQKGDIAEGYSVSREKKESFPLTVTSAQKNPTAFYLCASSDRASGTDTQYFGPGTRLTVL.

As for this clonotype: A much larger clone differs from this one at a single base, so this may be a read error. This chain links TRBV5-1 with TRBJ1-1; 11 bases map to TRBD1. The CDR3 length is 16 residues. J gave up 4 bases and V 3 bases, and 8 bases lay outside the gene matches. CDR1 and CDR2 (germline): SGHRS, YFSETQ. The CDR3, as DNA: TGCGCCAGCAGCTCGGCGGGACAGGGGGGAGGCACTGAAGCTTTCTTT. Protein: CASSSAGQGGGTEAFF.

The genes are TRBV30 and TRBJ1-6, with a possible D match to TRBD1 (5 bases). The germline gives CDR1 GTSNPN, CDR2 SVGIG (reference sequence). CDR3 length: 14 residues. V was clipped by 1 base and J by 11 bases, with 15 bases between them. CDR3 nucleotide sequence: TGTGCCTGGAGTGCGATAAGGGGCTTGACACCCCTCCACTTT. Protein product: CAWSAIRGLTPLHF.

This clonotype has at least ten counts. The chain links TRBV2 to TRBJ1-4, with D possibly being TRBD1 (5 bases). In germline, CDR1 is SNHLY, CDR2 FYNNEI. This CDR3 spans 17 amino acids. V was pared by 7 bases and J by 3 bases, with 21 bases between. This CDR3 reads CASIRGRALGANEKLFF. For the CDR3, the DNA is TGTGCCAGCATCCGGGGCAGAGCCCTTGGGGCTAATGAAAAACTGTTTTTT.

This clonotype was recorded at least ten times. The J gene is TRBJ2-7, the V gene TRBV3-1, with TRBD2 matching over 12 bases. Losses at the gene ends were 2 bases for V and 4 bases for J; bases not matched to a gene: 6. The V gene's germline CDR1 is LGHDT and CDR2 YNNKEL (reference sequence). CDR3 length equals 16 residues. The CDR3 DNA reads TGTGCCAGCAGCCAATATGAGACTAGCGGGGGATACGAGCAGTACTTC. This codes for CASSQYETSGGYEQYF.

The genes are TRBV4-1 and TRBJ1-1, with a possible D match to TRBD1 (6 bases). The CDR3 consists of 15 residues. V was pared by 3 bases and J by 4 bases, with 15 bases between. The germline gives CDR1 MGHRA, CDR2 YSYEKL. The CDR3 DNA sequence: TGCGCCAGCAGCCACCCGCGAGGAGGGGGCACTGAAGCTTTCTTT. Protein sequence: CASSHPRGGGTEAFF.

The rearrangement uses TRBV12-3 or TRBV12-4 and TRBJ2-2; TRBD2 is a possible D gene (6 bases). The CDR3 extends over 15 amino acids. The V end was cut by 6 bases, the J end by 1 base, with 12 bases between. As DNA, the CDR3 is TGTGCCAGCAGGGGTGCGGGGAAGAACACCGGGGAGCTGTTTTTT. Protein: CASRGAGKNTGELFF.

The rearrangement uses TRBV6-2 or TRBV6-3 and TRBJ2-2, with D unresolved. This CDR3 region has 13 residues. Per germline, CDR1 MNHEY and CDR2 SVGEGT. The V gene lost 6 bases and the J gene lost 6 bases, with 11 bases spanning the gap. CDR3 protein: CASSQEYAGELFF. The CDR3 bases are TGTGCCAGCAGCCAGGAGTATGCCGGGGAGCTGTTTTTT.

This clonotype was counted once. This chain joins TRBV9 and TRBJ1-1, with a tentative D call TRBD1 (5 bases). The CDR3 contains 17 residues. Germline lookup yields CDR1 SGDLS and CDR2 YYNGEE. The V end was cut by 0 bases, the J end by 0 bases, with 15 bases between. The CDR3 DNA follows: TGTGCCAGCAGCGTAGTTGAACGGGGGGGAGTGAACACTGAAGCTTTCTTT. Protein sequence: CASSVVERGGVNTEAFF.

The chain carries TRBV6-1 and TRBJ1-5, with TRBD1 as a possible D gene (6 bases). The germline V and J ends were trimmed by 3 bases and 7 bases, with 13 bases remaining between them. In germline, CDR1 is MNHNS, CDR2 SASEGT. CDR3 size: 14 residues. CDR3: CASSDRGAGQPQHF. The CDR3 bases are TGTGCCAGCAGTGATCGGGGGGCAGGGCAGCCCCAGCATTTT.

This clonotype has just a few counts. Here the CDR3 DNA reads TGTGCCTGGAGTCCAGTGGGCTATGGCTACACCTTC. This codes for CAWSPVGYGYTF. The rearrangement uses TRBV30 and TRBJ1-2; D is unresolved. Germline CDR1 is GTSNPN and CDR2 is SVGIG (reference sequence). Trimming left V 2 bases short and J 4 bases short, with 8 bases between. This CDR3 has 12 amino acids.

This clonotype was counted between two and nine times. This CDR3 is CASSLDRGLGQPQHF. CDR3 nucleotides: TGTGCCAGCAGTTTAGACAGGGGTTTAGGTCAGCCCCAGCATTTT. The chain combines TRBV28 with TRBJ1-5; 8 bases are a match to TRBD1. V was pared by 2 bases and J by 6 bases, with 6 bases of the junction left unmatched. Germline values: CDR1 MDHEN, CDR2 SYDVKM. The CDR3 contains 15 residues. Full variable domain (outside the CDR3, taken from reference TRBV28 and TRBJ1-5): DVKVTQSSRYLVKRTGEKVFLECVQDMDHENMFWYRQDPGLGLRLIYFSYDVKMKEKGDIPEGYSVSREKKERFSLILESASTNQTSMYLCASSLDRGLGQPQHFGDGTRLSIL.

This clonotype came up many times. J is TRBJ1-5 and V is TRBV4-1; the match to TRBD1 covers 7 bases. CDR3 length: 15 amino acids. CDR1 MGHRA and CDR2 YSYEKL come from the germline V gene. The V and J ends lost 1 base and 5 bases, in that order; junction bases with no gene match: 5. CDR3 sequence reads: CASSQGTGDYQPQHF. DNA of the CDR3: TGCGCCAGCAGCCAAGGTACAGGGGACTATCAGCCCCAGCATTTT.

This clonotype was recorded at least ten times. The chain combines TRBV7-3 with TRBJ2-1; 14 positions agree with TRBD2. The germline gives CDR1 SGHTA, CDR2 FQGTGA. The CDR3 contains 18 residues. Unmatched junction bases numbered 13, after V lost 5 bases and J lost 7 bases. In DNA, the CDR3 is TGTGCCAGCAGCCCATCGACTAGCGGGAGGGCCTTGAGTAATGAGCAGTTCTTC. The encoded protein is CASSPSTSGRALSNEQFF.

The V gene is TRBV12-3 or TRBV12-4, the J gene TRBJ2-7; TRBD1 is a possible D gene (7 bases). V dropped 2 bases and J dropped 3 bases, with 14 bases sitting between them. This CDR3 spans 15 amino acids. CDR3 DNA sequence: TGTGCCAGCAGTTTACGGGGGACAGCTTACTACGAGCAGTACTTC. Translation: CASSLRGTAYYEQYF.

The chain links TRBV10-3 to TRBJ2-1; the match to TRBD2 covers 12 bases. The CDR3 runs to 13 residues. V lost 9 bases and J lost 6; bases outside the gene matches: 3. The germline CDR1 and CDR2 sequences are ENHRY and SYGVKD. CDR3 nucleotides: TGTGCCATTGCGACTAGCGGGAGCAATGAGCAGTTCTTC. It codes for CAIATSGSNEQFF.

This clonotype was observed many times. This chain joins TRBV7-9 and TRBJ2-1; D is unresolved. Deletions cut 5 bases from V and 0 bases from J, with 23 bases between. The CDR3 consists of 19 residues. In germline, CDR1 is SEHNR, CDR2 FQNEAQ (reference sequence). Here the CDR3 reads CASSAPAGSRASSYNEQFF. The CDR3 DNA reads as TGTGCCAGCAGCGCACCCGCCGGTAGTAGAGCGAGCTCCTACAATGAGCAGTTCTTC.

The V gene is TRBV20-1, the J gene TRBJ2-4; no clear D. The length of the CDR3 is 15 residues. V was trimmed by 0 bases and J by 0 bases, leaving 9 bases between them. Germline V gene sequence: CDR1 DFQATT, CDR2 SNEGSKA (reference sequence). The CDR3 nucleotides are TGCAGTGCTAGAGAAATTATATTAGCCAAAAACATTCAGTACTTC. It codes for CSAREIILAKNIQYF.

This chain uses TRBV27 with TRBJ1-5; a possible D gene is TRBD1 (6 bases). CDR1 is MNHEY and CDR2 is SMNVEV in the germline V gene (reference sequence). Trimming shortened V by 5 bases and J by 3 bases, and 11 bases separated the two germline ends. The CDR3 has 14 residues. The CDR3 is CASSPTGFNQPQHF. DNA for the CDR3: TGTGCCAGCAGTCCTACAGGGTTCAATCAGCCCCAGCATTTT.

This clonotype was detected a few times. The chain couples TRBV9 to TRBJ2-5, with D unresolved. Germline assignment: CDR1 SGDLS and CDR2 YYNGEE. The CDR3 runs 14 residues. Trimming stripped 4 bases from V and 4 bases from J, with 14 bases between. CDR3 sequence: CASSPTHNVETQYF. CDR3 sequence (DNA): TGTGCCAGCAGCCCGACCCATAACGTAGAGACCCAGTACTTC.

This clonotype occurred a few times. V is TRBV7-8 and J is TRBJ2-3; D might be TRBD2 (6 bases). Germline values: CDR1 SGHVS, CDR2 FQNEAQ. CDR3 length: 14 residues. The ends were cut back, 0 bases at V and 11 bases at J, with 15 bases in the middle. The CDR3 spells CASSLAPRTTGQYF. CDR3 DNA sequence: TGTGCCAGCAGCTTAGCCCCCAGGACTACCGGGCAGTATTTT.